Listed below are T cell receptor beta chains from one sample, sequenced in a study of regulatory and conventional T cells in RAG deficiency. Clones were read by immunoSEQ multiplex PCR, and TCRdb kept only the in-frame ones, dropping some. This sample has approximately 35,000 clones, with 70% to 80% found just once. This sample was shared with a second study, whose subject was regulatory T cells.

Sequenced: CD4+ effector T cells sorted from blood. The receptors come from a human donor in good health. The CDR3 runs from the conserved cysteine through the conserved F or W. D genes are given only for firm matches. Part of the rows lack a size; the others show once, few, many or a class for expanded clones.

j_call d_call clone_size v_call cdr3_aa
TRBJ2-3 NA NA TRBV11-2 CASGGLPTDTQYF
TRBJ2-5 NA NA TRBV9 CASSVAVSEGETQYF
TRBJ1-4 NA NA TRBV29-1 CSVEDREGTGLFHEKLFF
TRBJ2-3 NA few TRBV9 CASSAQRPGDTQYF
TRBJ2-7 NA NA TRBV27 CASSSTGTGRTEQYF
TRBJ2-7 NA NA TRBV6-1 CASSGRDPLLGQYF
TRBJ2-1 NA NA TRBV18 CASSPPGRSGNIDEQFF
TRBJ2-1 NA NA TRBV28 CASSRPPGSSYNEQFF
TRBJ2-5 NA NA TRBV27 CASSSDGRQETQYF
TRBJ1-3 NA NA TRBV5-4 CASSLGGSFGQGSSGNTIYF
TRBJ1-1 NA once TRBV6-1 CASSEARGNTEAFF
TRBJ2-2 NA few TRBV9 CASSVGRGAVLTGELFF
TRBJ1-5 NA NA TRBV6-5 CASSYAGTSNQPQHF
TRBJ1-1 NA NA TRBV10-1 CASSVDPANTEAFF
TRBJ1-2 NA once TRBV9 CASSVDSTRANYGYTF
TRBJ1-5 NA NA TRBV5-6 CASSLAGDLASNQPQHF
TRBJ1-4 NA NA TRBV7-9 CASSRTRGLNEKLFF
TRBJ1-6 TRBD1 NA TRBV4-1 CASSQVVTGGISSYNSPLHF
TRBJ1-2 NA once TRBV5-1 CASSLVAGGGYGYTF
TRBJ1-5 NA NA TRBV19 CASSIEYTLGGNQPQHF
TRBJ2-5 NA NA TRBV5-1 CASSKDSSGTQYF
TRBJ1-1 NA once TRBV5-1 CASSSGVVSTEAFF
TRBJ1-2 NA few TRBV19 CASSTLIPGLANYGYTF
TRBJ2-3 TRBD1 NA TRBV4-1 CASSLWTGEDTQYF
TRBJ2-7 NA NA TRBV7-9 CASSLAWPGPQGGYEQYF
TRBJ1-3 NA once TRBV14 CASSHSTGQRSGNTIYF
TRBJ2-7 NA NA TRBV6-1 CASSESGDEQYF
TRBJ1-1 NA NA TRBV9 CASSFQQRMNTEAFF